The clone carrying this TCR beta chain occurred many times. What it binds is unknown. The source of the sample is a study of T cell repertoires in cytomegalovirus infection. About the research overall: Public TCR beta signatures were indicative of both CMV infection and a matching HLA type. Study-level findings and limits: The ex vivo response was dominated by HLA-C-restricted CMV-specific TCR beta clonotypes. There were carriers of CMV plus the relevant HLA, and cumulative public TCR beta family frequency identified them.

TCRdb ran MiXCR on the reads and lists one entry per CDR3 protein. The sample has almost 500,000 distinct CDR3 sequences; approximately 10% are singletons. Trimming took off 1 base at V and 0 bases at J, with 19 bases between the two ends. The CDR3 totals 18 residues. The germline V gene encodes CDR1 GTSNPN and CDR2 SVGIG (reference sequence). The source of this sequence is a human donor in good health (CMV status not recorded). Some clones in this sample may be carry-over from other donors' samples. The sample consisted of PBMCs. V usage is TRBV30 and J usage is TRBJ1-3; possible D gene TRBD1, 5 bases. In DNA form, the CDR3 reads TGTGCCTGGAGTGGCCCGGAATACAGGATCTCCTCTGGAAACACCATATATTTT. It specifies CAWSGPEYRISSGNTIYF.